This is a list of T cell receptor beta chains from one sample in a study of blood T cell repertoires in COVID-19. Data came from immunoSEQ multiplex PCR; TCRdb stores just in-frame clones and leaves some out. The sample records 200,000 to 250,000 clones, 70% to 90% being singletons. The source material was PBMCs or T cells enriched from blood (not recorded which). These receptors originate from a man aged 25-40 years who had recovered from COVID-19. Both conserved end residues are part of each CDR3. The D gene is left open where the match is weak. For some rows the clone size is stated as once, few or many, or as a class when expanded; others skip it.

v_call: TRBV3-1/TRBV3-2; j_call: TRBJ2-1; d_call: TRBD2; clone_size: .; cdr3_nt: TGTGCCAGCAGCCTGGGACTAGTAAATGAGCAGTTCTTC; cdr3_aa: CASSLGLVNEQFF
v_call: TRBV27; j_call: TRBJ2-7; d_call: .; clone_size: .; cdr3_nt: TGTGCCAGCAGTTTAGGCAGGGGATACTCCTACGAGCAGTACTTC; cdr3_aa: CASSLGRGYSYEQYF
v_call: TRBV4-3; j_call: TRBJ1-1; d_call: TRBD1; clone_size: .; cdr3_nt: TGCGCCAGCAGCCAACAAACAGGGGTTCATACTGAAGCTTTCTTT; cdr3_aa: CASSQQTGVHTEAFF
v_call: TRBV24-1; j_call: TRBJ2-3; d_call: .; clone_size: .; cdr3_nt: TGTGCCACCAGTGATTCTACCGAGCTTAGCACAGATACGCAGTATTTT; cdr3_aa: CATSDSTELSTDTQYF
v_call: TRBV14; j_call: TRBJ1-1; d_call: .; clone_size: .; cdr3_nt: TGTGCCAGCAGGTCAAACAGGGACCTGAACACTGAAGCTTTCTTT; cdr3_aa: CASRSNRDLNTEAFF
v_call: TRBV5-1; j_call: TRBJ1-2; d_call: TRBD1; clone_size: .; cdr3_nt: TGCGCCAGCAGCCGGGACAGGGGGTCCAACTATGGCTACACCTTC; cdr3_aa: CASSRDRGSNYGYTF
v_call: TRBV28; j_call: TRBJ2-7; d_call: .; clone_size: few; cdr3_nt: TGTGCCAGCAACACGGGGGTCTACGAGCAGTACTTC; cdr3_aa: CASNTGVYEQYF
v_call: TRBV19; j_call: TRBJ2-2; d_call: TRBD2; clone_size: .; cdr3_nt: TGTGCCAGTAGTATTCATCGGCGGGAGGTCACCGGGGAGCTGTTTTTT; cdr3_aa: CASSIHRREVTGELFF
v_call: TRBV2; j_call: TRBJ2-2; d_call: .; clone_size: .; cdr3_nt: TGTGCCAGCAGCCCTGGGGGGGCGGGCACCGGGGAGCTGTTTTTT; cdr3_aa: CASSPGGAGTGELFF
v_call: TRBV7-8; j_call: TRBJ2-3; d_call: TRBD2; clone_size: .; cdr3_nt: TGTGCCAGCAGCTTAGGACGGGGGGGCCCGACAGATACGCAGTATTTT; cdr3_aa: CASSLGRGGPTDTQYF
v_call: TRBV5-1; j_call: TRBJ2-5; d_call: TRBD2; clone_size: once; cdr3_nt: TGCGCCAGCAGCTTAAATAGCGGGGGCTTGGAGACCCAGTACTTC; cdr3_aa: CASSLNSGGLETQYF
v_call: TRBV12-3/TRBV12-4; j_call: TRBJ1-1; d_call: .; clone_size: .; cdr3_nt: TGTGCCAGCAGTTTCAATTTGAACACTGAAGCTTTCTTT; cdr3_aa: CASSFNLNTEAFF
v_call: TRBV10-3; j_call: TRBJ2-7; d_call: .; clone_size: .; cdr3_nt: TGTGCCATCAGTGAAACAGATTCCTACGAGCAGTACTTC; cdr3_aa: CAISETDSYEQYF
v_call: TRBV3-1/TRBV3-2; j_call: TRBJ1-5; d_call: TRBD1; clone_size: .; cdr3_nt: TGTGCCAGCAGCCAAGGTACAGGGGATCAGCCCCAGCATTTT; cdr3_aa: CASSQGTGDQPQHF
v_call: TRBV28; j_call: TRBJ1-6; d_call: TRBD1; clone_size: .; cdr3_nt: TGTGCCAGCATTGCCTCCCGAGGACAGGATAATTCACCCCTCCACTTT; cdr3_aa: CASIASRGQDNSPLHF
v_call: TRBV27; j_call: TRBJ2-1; d_call: .; clone_size: .; cdr3_nt: TGTGCCAGCAAGCTAAATCCTTCCTACAATGAGCAGTTCTTC; cdr3_aa: CASKLNPSYNEQFF
v_call: TRBV2; j_call: TRBJ2-1; d_call: .; clone_size: .; cdr3_nt: TGTGCCAGCTCTCCGGGTTCGGGGTACAATGAGCAGTTCTTC; cdr3_aa: CASSPGSGYNEQFF
v_call: TRBV28; j_call: TRBJ2-1; d_call: TRBD2; clone_size: once; cdr3_nt: TGTGCCAGCAGTCCAACGGGAGGACTCTACAATGAGCAGTTCTTC; cdr3_aa: CASSPTGGLYNEQFF
v_call: TRBV27; j_call: TRBJ2-1; d_call: TRBD2; clone_size: .; cdr3_nt: TGTGCCAGCAGTCCAGGGAGGGTCTACAATGAGCAGTTCTTC; cdr3_aa: CASSPGRVYNEQFF
v_call: TRBV3-1/TRBV3-2; j_call: TRBJ1-3; d_call: TRBD1; clone_size: .; cdr3_nt: TGTGCCAGCAGCCAATTTTCAGGGGGCTCTGGAAACACCATATATTTT; cdr3_aa: CASSQFSGGSGNTIYF
v_call: TRBV5-4; j_call: TRBJ2-5; d_call: .; clone_size: .; cdr3_nt: TGTGCCAGCAGCTTGACGGCGGGGGCCCAAGAGACCCAGTACTTC; cdr3_aa: CASSLTAGAQETQYF
v_call: TRBV19; j_call: TRBJ1-2; d_call: TRBD1; clone_size: .; cdr3_nt: TGTGCCAGTAGTACCGGACAGGTTCTGGTGGGTGGCTACACCTTC; cdr3_aa: CASSTGQVLVGGYTF
v_call: TRBV7-2; j_call: TRBJ2-7; d_call: TRBD2; clone_size: .; cdr3_nt: TGTGCCAGCAACCCTAGCGGGATATTAGGCGAGCAGTACTTC; cdr3_aa: CASNPSGILGEQYF
v_call: TRBV4-3; j_call: TRBJ1-1; d_call: .; clone_size: .; cdr3_nt: TGCGCCAGCAGCCAAGTGGGGCAGGGGAACACTGAAGCTTTCTTT; cdr3_aa: CASSQVGQGNTEAFF
v_call: TRBV11-3; j_call: TRBJ2-2; d_call: TRBD2; clone_size: .; cdr3_nt: TGTGCCAGCAGCTTAGCTCTACTAGCGGGGGGCCCACCCAACACCGGGGAGCTGTTTTTT; cdr3_aa: CASSLALLAGGPPNTGELFF
v_call: TRBV30; j_call: TRBJ1-5; d_call: .; clone_size: .; cdr3_nt: TGTGCCTGGAGTATCAGGGTGGGGCAGCCCCAGCATTTT; cdr3_aa: CAWSIRVGQPQHF
v_call: TRBV3-1/TRBV3-2; j_call: TRBJ1-1; d_call: TRBD1; clone_size: .; cdr3_nt: TGTGCCAGCAGCCAAGGTTTCAGGGGGGACACTGAAGCTTTCTTT; cdr3_aa: CASSQGFRGDTEAFF
v_call: TRBV28; j_call: TRBJ1-2; d_call: .; clone_size: .; cdr3_nt: TGTGCCATCAAACCCCCGGGAAACTATGGCTACACCTTC; cdr3_aa: CAIKPPGNYGYTF
v_call: TRBV19; j_call: TRBJ2-7; d_call: .; clone_size: .; cdr3_nt: TGTGCCAGTAGTCGGGATTTCTACGAGCAGTACTTC; cdr3_aa: CASSRDFYEQYF
v_call: TRBV3-1/TRBV3-2; j_call: TRBJ1-1; d_call: TRBD1; clone_size: .; cdr3_nt: TGTGCCAGCAGCCAAGATCGGGCAGGGGGTAAGAGAGCTTTCTTT; cdr3_aa: CASSQDRAGGKRAFF
v_call: TRBV11-2; j_call: TRBJ2-7; d_call: .; clone_size: .; cdr3_nt: TGTGCTACCCGCATGGAGTACTCTAGGGAGCAGTACTTC; cdr3_aa: CATRMEYSREQYF
v_call: TRBV5-1; j_call: TRBJ1-1; d_call: TRBD1; clone_size: .; cdr3_nt: TGCGCCAGCAGCGGGTCCGGGACAGGGGGACCTGAAGCTTTCTTT; cdr3_aa: CASSGSGTGGPEAFF
v_call: TRBV7-3; j_call: TRBJ2-3; d_call: .; clone_size: .; cdr3_nt: TGTGCCAGCAGCCCATTGGGCGGCACAGATACGCAGTATTTT; cdr3_aa: CASSPLGGTDTQYF